Presented here are 30 T cell receptor beta chains from one specimen sequenced in a study of T-cell memory formation after mild COVID-19. TCRdb passed the 5' RACE reads through MiXCR, listing each CDR3 protein once. The table includes 560,000 or so distinct CDR3 sequences, around 16% detected once. The sequencing input was PBMCs or a T cell subset sorted from them (not recorded which). The receptors were sampled from an adult woman who had mild COVID-19 (a few samples of this study predate the infection). Cell type and time point are not known.

The sample holds a few counts of this clonotype. The V and J genes are TRBV3-1 and TRBJ1-5; 11 nucleotides agree with TRBD1. The V and J ends lost 1 base and 5 bases, in that order; junction bases with no gene match: 7. Looked up from germline, CDR1 is LGHDT and CDR2 is YNNKEL (reference sequence). The CDR3 spans 17 residues. The CDR3 spells CASSQGTGGPGDQPQHF. CDR3 DNA sequence: TGTGCCAGCAGCCAAGGGACAGGGGGCCCGGGTGATCAGCCCCAGCATTTT.

In this sample, this clonotype turned up a few times. The V call is TRBV7-9, the J call TRBJ1-1; D is perhaps TRBD1 (6 bases). There are 15 residues in the CDR3. CDR1 SEHNR and CDR2 FQNEAQ come from the germline V gene (reference sequence). Trimming stripped 5 bases from V and 0 bases from J, with 13 bases between. The CDR3, as DNA: TGTGCCAGCAGCCCTCCACAGGGAATGAACACTGAAGCTTTCTTT. Its protein is CASSPPQGMNTEAFF. The full variable domain, rest sourced from reference TRBV7-9 and TRBJ1-1, is DTGVSQNPRHKITKRGQNVTFRCDPISEHNRLYWYRQTLGQGPEFLTYFQNEAQLEKSRLLSDRFSAERPKGSFSTLEIQRTEQGDSAMYLCASSPPQGMNTEAFFGQGTRLTVV.

The V call is TRBV25-1, the J call TRBJ2-5; no reliable D call. CDR1 is MGHDK and CDR2 is SYGVNS in the germline V gene. V was clipped by 1 base and J by 1 base, with 7 bases between them. CDR3 length: 14 residues. The CDR3 DNA follows: TGTGCCAGCAGTGAATCCACACTCCAAGAGACCCAGTACTTC. Translated, it gives CASSESTLQETQYF.

This clonotype showed up just a few times. In DNA, the CDR3 is TGTGCCAGCAGTTTAGCACCTAACAGAAATCAAGAGACCCAGTACTTC. Its protein is CASSLAPNRNQETQYF. The V gene is TRBV12-3 or TRBV12-4, the J gene TRBJ2-5; D not resolved. The CDR3 length is 16 residues. V was pared by 0 bases and J by 2 bases, with 13 bases between.

The sample holds a few counts of this clonotype. This rearrangement joins TRBV5-4 to TRBJ2-7; TRBD2 might be the D (6 bases). This CDR3 spans 15 amino acids. The germline V and J ends were trimmed by 0 bases and 5 bases, with 15 bases remaining between them. Germline loops: CDR1 SGHNT, CDR2 YYREEE (reference sequence). CDR3 DNA: TGTGCCAGCAGCTTGGGGGGGGAAAAGTCTCACGAGCAGTACTTC. This sequence encodes CASSLGGEKSHEQYF.

This clonotype was recorded a few times. The chain recombines TRBV12-3 or TRBV12-4 with TRBJ2-7; TRBD1 agrees at 10 bases. The V and J ends lost 3 bases and 1 base, in that order; junction bases with no gene match: 6. There are 16 residues in the CDR3. The CDR3 is CASSLHPGQGSYEQYF. CDR3 coding DNA: TGTGCCAGCAGTTTGCACCCGGGACAGGGGTCCTACGAGCAGTACTTC.

Details on this clonotype: A clone one base away is much larger, so this may be a read error. CDR3 DNA sequence: TGTGCCAGCAGCTTTGGGACAGTCCAAGAGACCCAGTACTTC. It specifies CASSFGTVQETQYF. The V and J genes are TRBV7-2 and TRBJ2-5; 7 bases align to TRBD1. The CDR3 spans 14 residues. The germline V gene encodes CDR1 SGHTA and CDR2 FQGNSA. V shed 3 bases and J 1 base; nucleotides not matched to a gene: 2.

This clonotype has a handful of counts. V usage is TRBV4-2 and J usage is TRBJ2-2; tentative D call: TRBD2 (5 bases). CDR1 and CDR2 from the germline V gene are LGHNA and YNFKEQ. V was pared by 4 bases and J by 4 bases, with 19 bases between. The CDR3 totals 17 residues. CDR3: CASSPRVGSEFTGELFF. The CDR3 DNA reads as TGTGCCAGCAGCCCCCGAGTGGGTAGCGAGTTCACCGGGGAGCTGTTTTTT.

The sample holds a few counts of this clonotype. The chain joins TRBV2 to TRBJ2-2; possible D gene TRBD1, 5 bases. The V end was cut by 2 bases, the J end by 5 bases, with 15 bases between. Germline V gene data show CDR1 as SNHLY and CDR2 as FYNNEI. The CDR3 sequence is 16 residues long. DNA for the CDR3: TGTGCCAGCAGTGAATCGCGGCAGGGAAAGACCGGGGAGCTGTTTTTT. Translating it yields CASSESRQGKTGELFF.

This chain links TRBV2 with TRBJ2-7; possibly TRBD2 for D (6 bases). This CDR3 has 17 amino acids. CDR1 SNHLY and CDR2 FYNNEI come from the germline V gene. The V end lost 0 bases, the J end lost 5 bases, and 20 bases lay between the germline ends. In DNA, the CDR3 is TGTGCCAGCAGTGAAGCGCTTGGGGCCAGGGTAGCGGACGAGCAGTACTTC. This encodes CASSEALGARVADEQYF.

V usage is TRBV15 and J usage is TRBJ1-5; a weak D match, TRBD1 (5 bases). The germline V gene has CDR1 LNHNV and CDR2 YYDKDF (reference sequence). V dropped 0 bases and J dropped 2 bases, with 8 bases sitting between them. This CDR3 spans 15 amino acids. The CDR3 coding sequence is TGTGCCACCAGCAGAGATCTAGGGGGCAATCAGCCCCAGCATTTT. Translated: CATSRDLGGNQPQHF.

The genes are TRBV7-3 and TRBJ1-5; D is perhaps TRBD1 (6 bases). There are 13 residues in the CDR3. V gave up 5 bases and J gave up 6 bases, with 11 bases separating them. Germline V lookup: CDR1 SGHTA, CDR2 FQGTGA. The CDR3 spells CASSVRGGQPQHF. CDR3 bases: TGTGCCAGCAGCGTCAGAGGGGGTCAGCCCCAGCATTTT.

The chain combines TRBV7-9 with TRBJ2-1, with D maybe TRBD2 (6 bases). This CDR3 is 12 amino acids long. Trimming stripped 5 bases from V and 8 bases from J, with 10 bases between. Germline V lookup: CDR1 SEHNR, CDR2 FQNEAQ (reference sequence). CDR3 in amino acids: CASSLGLHEQFF. The CDR3 nucleotides read TGTGCCAGCAGCCTTGGACTACATGAGCAGTTCTTC. The variable domain in full, completed from reference TRBV7-9 and TRBJ2-1, reads DTGVSQNPRHKITKRGQNVTFRCDPISEHNRLYWYRQTLGQGPEFLTYFQNEAQLEKSRLLSDRFSAERPKGSFSTLEIQRTEQGDSAMYLCASSLGLHEQFFGPGTRLTVL.

This clonotype was observed a handful of times. This rearrangement joins TRBV7-3 to TRBJ1-1; D is undetermined. This CDR3 has 13 residues. Germline lookup yields CDR1 SGHTA and CDR2 FQGTGA. The germline V and J ends were trimmed by 2 bases and 8 bases, with 12 bases remaining between them. The CDR3 sequence: CASSLGPSYEAFF. CDR3 in DNA: TGTGCCAGCAGCTTAGGTCCATCCTACGAAGCTTTCTTT.

This clonotype was found a few times. The chain uses TRBV3-1 and TRBJ1-3, with TRBD1 matching over 7 bases. Germline CDR1 is LGHDT and CDR2 is YNNKEL (reference sequence). Unmatched junction bases numbered 3, after V lost 0 bases and J lost 4 bases. The length of the CDR3 is 15 residues. The CDR3 sequence: CASSQDLTGGNTIYF. CDR3 coding DNA: TGTGCCAGCAGCCAAGACCTGACAGGGGGAAACACCATATATTTT.

This sequence joins TRBV25-1 and TRBJ2-2, with D possibly TRBD1 on 6 matching bases. CDR3 length: 14 residues. CDR1 and CDR2 (germline): MGHDK, SYGVNS. Trimming left V 7 bases short and J 1 base short, with 10 bases between. CDR3 nucleotide sequence: TGTGCCAGCACCCAGGGGTGGAACACCGGGGAGCTGTTTTTT. Its translation is CASTQGWNTGELFF.

The chain is built from TRBV5-4 and TRBJ2-1, with 14 bases that match TRBD2. This CDR3 is built from 18 residues. Germline CDR1 and CDR2: SGHNT and YYREEE (reference sequence). J was trimmed by 2 bases and V by 4 bases; bases with no gene match: 8. CDR3 in amino acids: CASSPGLAGGPAYNEQFF. The CDR3 bases are TGTGCCAGCAGCCCAGGACTAGCGGGAGGCCCGGCCTACAATGAGCAGTTCTTC.

The table lists this clonotype with a few counts. The chain carries TRBV15 and TRBJ2-3; the D is unclear. This CDR3 has 12 residues. Germline CDR1 is LNHNV and CDR2 is YYDKDF (reference sequence). V lost 4 bases and J lost 6, with 8 bases in between. The CDR3 nucleotides read TGTGCCACCAGCACCCCTAGGGATACGCAGTATTTT. As protein: CATSTPRDTQYF.

This clonotype turned up a few times. J is TRBJ2-3 and V is TRBV7-6, with 12 positions matching TRBD2. This CDR3 spans 14 amino acids. Germline CDR1 and CDR2: SGHVS and FNYEAQ. Germline trimming cut 5 bases from V and 6 bases from J; bases unmatched to any gene: 3. Written as DNA, the CDR3 is TGTGCCAGCAGCCGGACTAGCGGGGTTGATACGCAGTATTTT. It translates to CASSRTSGVDTQYF.

This clonotype was counted between two and nine times. V is TRBV7-2 and J is TRBJ2-3; no firm D call. Germline lookup yields CDR1 SGHTA and CDR2 FQGNSA. The CDR3 covers 14 residues. Trimming took 3 bases from V and 4 from J, leaving 11 bases between them. The CDR3 here is CASSFDNVPDTQYF. In DNA, the CDR3 is TGTGCCAGCAGCTTTGATAACGTCCCAGATACGCAGTATTTT.

This clonotype was observed a handful of times. The gene calls are TRBV6-5 and TRBJ1-1, with 12 bases lining up with TRBD1. The CDR3 loop spans 17 amino acids. V dropped 5 bases and J dropped 7; count of bases not matched to a gene: 14. The germline CDR1 and CDR2 sequences are MNHEY and SVGAGI. In DNA, the CDR3 is TGTGCCAGCAGTCCCGGGACAGGGGGCCTATCTCTACTTGAAGCTTTCTTT. Residues: CASSPGTGGLSLLEAFF.

The chain is built from TRBV7-2 and TRBJ1-1, with D hard to call. Germline V gives CDR1 SGHTA, CDR2 FQGNSA. V lost 4 bases, J lost 4 bases, and 16 bases lay in between. This CDR3 has 15 residues. The CDR3 DNA reads as TGTGCCAGCAGCTCGTTGGCGGGGTTTGGCACTGAAGCTTTCTTT. Its translation is CASSSLAGFGTEAFF.

The genes are TRBV20-1 and TRBJ2-1, with D hard to call. Germline CDR1 reads DFQATT; CDR2 reads SNEGSKA (reference sequence). V lost 3 bases and J 10 bases, leaving 10 bases between the germline ends. CDR3 length: 11 residues. The CDR3 region has the DNA TGCAGTGCTAGGGTAGAATGGGAGCAGTTCTTC. This encodes CSARVEWEQFF.

The chain recombines TRBV24-1 with TRBJ2-2; 9 bases fit TRBD1. Germline trimming cut 1 base from V and 9 bases from J; bases unmatched to any gene: 11. The CDR3 covers 17 residues. Germline V lookup: CDR1 KGHDR, CDR2 SFDVKD. The CDR3 region is CATSDFRGDRAIRELFF. CDR3 bases: TGTGCCACCAGTGATTTCAGGGGGGACAGGGCCATCCGGGAGCTGTTTTTT.

The genes are TRBV10-3 and TRBJ2-7; D not certain. V was trimmed by 3 bases and J by 3 bases, leaving 6 bases between them. There are 12 residues in the CDR3. The germline gives CDR1 ENHRY, CDR2 SYGVKD. The CDR3 DNA sequence: TGTGCCATCAGTGAAGGGTACTACGAGCAGTACTTC. Protein sequence: CAISEGYYEQYF.

The CDR3 is CASSQAGHTGELFF. The CDR3 DNA reads as TGTGCCAGCAGCCAAGCGGGGCACACCGGGGAGCTGTTTTTT. J is TRBJ2-2 and V is TRBV4-2; D is tentatively TRBD1 or TRBD2 (5 bases each). Germline CDR1 reads LGHNA; CDR2 reads YNFKEQ. The CDR3 totals 14 residues. The V gene lost 1 base and the J gene lost 3 bases, with 6 bases spanning the gap.

This clonotype came up once. The J gene is TRBJ1-1, the V gene TRBV30; TRBD1 matches 9 bases. In germline, CDR1 is GTSNPN, CDR2 SVGIG (reference sequence). The J segment lost 11 bases and the V segment lost 3 bases, leaving 7 bases of the junction unmatched. The CDR3 loop spans 12 amino acids. The CDR3 DNA follows: TGTGCCTGGAGCCGGACAGGGGTCGATGCTTTCTTT. This codes for CAWSRTGVDAFF.

This clonotype was observed a few times. CDR3 bases: TGTGCCAGCAGCCGAGAGGGCTACGAGCAGTACTTC. It yields the protein CASSREGYEQYF. V gene TRBV3-1 combines with J gene TRBJ2-7; possible D gene TRBD2, 5 bases. V lost 4 bases, J lost 3 bases, and 7 bases lay in between. The germline V gene has CDR1 LGHDT and CDR2 YNNKEL (reference sequence). CDR3 size: 12 residues.

This clonotype was seen a handful of times. The chain is built from TRBV19 and TRBJ2-7; TRBD2 aligns across 7 bases. The CDR3 length is 15 residues. The ends lost 8 bases at V and 7 bases at J; junction bases unmatched: 17. Germline V gene data show CDR1 as LNHDA and CDR2 as SQIVND (reference sequence). The CDR3 is CASCSGLGPFQEQYF. In nucleotides, the CDR3 is TGTGCCAGTTGCTCTGGACTAGGACCTTTTCAGGAGCAGTACTTC.

J is TRBJ1-1 and V is TRBV12-3 or TRBV12-4; no definite D call. This CDR3 has 13 amino acids. V was clipped by 2 bases and J by 6 bases, with 10 bases between them. CDR3 sequence (DNA): TGTGCCAGCAGTTTACAATTGGTATCTGAAGCTTTCTTT. Protein product: CASSLQLVSEAFF.